This record looks at one TCR beta chain sequence and its context. The antigen is unknown. The source of the sample is a study of shared clonotypes between healthy human individuals. The V segment lost 6 bases and the J segment 4 bases; nucleotides outside the gene matches: 3. Germline V gene data show CDR1 as SGHVS and CDR2 as FNYEAQ. This CDR3 spans 13 amino acids. Findings of the study overall: Sequencing depth was expected to affect clonotype sharing among donors. Enrolling few donors narrowed the genetic and exposure-history diversity that was represented.

Nashville, Tennessee was home to all donors, who were Caucasian adults. TCRdb keeps only in-frame clones here, not all; method: immunoSEQ multiplex PCR. The sample has more than 450,000 clones; more than 65% are singletons. This clonotype was obtained from a woman aged 40 to 50 in good health. Some clones in this sample may be carry-over from other donors' samples. The sample comprised PBMCs. The chain uses TRBV7-6 and TRBJ2-5; 9 bases line up with TRBD2. CDR3 nucleotides: TGTGCCAGCAGACCTAGCGGGATAGAGACCCAGTACTTC. Translation gives CASRPSGIETQYF.